These 3 T cell receptor beta chains came from one sample sequenced in a study of cytomegalovirus exposure and HLA in healthy donors. PCR involved 60 Vbeta and 13 Jbeta primers. Assay: immunoSEQ multiplex PCR; the TCRdb copy retains only in-frame clones and omits some. The table has 100,000 to 150,000 clones, approximately 83% seen once. The sample taken for sequencing was PBMCs. The receptors come from a girl aged 2 to 9 in good health and CMV-seronegative.

The chain recombines TRBV19 with TRBJ2-7; D may be TRBD1 (5 bases). V was cut by 1 base and J by 0 bases, with 10 bases left in between. Germline V gene data show CDR1 as LNHDA and CDR2 as SQIVND (reference sequence). The CDR3 contains 15 residues. The CDR3 here is CASSIVGDSSYEQYF. The CDR3 bases are TGTGCCAGTAGTATAGTCGGTGACAGCTCCTACGAGCAGTACTTC.

The chain joins TRBV10-2 to TRBJ1-5, with D possibly matching TRBD1 (6 bases). Germline lookup yields CDR1 WSHSY and CDR2 SAAADI. Trimming left V 3 bases short and J 5 bases short, with 11 bases between. The CDR3 has 14 amino acids. The CDR3 sequence: CASSDPGDHQPQHF. CDR3 nucleotide sequence: TGCGCCAGCAGTGACCCAGGGGATCATCAGCCCCAGCATTTT.

The genes are TRBV2 and TRBJ1-2, with no clear D. CDR1 is SNHLY and CDR2 is FYNNEI in the germline V gene. The CDR3 runs 11 residues. V was clipped by 7 bases and J by 11 bases, with 14 bases between them. The DNA for the CDR3 is TGTGCCAGCATGAGGCAGAACCCTTACACCTTC. Its protein product is CASMRQNPYTF.